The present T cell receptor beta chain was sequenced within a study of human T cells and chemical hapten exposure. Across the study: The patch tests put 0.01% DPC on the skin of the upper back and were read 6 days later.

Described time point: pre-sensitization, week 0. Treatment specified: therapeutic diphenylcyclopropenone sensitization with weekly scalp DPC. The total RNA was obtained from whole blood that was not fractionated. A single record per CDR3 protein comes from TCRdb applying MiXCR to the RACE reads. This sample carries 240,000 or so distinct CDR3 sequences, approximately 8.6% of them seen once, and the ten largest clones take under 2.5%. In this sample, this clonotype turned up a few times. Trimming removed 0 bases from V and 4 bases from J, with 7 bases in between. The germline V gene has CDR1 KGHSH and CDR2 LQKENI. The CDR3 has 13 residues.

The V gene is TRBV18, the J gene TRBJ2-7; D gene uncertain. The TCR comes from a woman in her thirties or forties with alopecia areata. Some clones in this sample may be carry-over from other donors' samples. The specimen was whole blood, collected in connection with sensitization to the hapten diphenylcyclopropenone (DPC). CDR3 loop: CASSPPNGYEQYF. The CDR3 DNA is TGTGCCAGCTCACCACCGAACGGATACGAGCAGTACTTC.